Sequencing of this T cell receptor (beta chain) was carried out in a study of T cell responses to AZD1222 COVID-19 vaccine. Whole-study results and caveats: Nearly half of the spike-specific TCRs reportedly recognize variant regions that carry no mutations.

Here immunoSEQ multiplex PCR was the method, and the copy in TCRdb shows in-frame clones only, minus some. The table includes around 190,000 clones, around 90% detected once. This CDR3 spans 13 amino acids. The junction had 3 bases not matched to a gene; V was cut back by 6 bases and J by 2 bases. Germline V gene lookup returns CDR1 ENHRY and CDR2 SYGVKD. Second doses that came at about 4 or about 12 weeks were put together. On this clone itself: Its antigen is unknown.

The sequenced sample was peripheral blood, obtained 28 days after the second AZD1222 dose. The sequence was obtained from an adult who received the AZD1222 COVID-19 vaccine. This sequence joins TRBV10-3 and TRBJ1-2, with 7 bases fitting TRBD1. The CDR3 spells CAISGTANYGYTF. The CDR3 coding sequence is TGTGCCATCAGCGGGACAGCCAACTATGGCTACACCTTC.